The clone carrying this TCR beta chain was seen a few times. The antigen remains undetermined. The data derive from a study of T cell repertoires in cytomegalovirus infection. Study as a whole: Based on public TCR beta signatures, there were indications of CMV infection and of a matching HLA type.

TCRdb processed the reads anew with MiXCR; each CDR3 protein has one entry. The table has a few hundred thousand distinct CDR3 sequences, over 7.5% seen once. Study conclusions and caveats: The response measured ex vivo was dominated by TCR beta clonotypes (HLA-C-restricted and CMV-specific).

The CDR3 totals 13 residues. CDR1 and CDR2 from the germline V gene are KGHSH and LQKENI. V was shortened by 3 bases and J by 6 bases, with 9 bases between the two germline ends. Source material: PBMCs. The chain links TRBV18 to TRBJ1-5; no firm D call. The sequence was obtained from a human donor in good health (CMV status not recorded). Some clones in this sample may be carry-over from other donors' samples. The CDR3 loop is CASSPSTGQPQHF. Here the CDR3 DNA reads TGTGCCAGCTCACCTTCGACCGGTCAGCCCCAGCATTTT.